These 23 T cell receptor beta chains were all obtained from the same sample, sequenced in a study of T cells expressing NK-cell markers. After re-calling the 5' RACE reads, TCRdb lists one entry per CDR3 protein, DNA absent. The sample includes approximately 440,000 distinct CDR3 sequences. Sequencing used blood T cells: a sorted CD56 or NKG2C T cell subset, CD4+ or CD8+ T cells, or bulk PBMC T cells (not recorded which). Receptors were obtained from a woman in her 50s in good health.

The V gene is TRBV5-5, the J gene TRBJ2-1; TCRdb picks TRBD2, but there is no DNA to check that call. CDR3 length: 16 residues. Germline CDR1 SGHKS, CDR2 YYEKEE (reference sequence). The CDR3: CASSLGKTNSYNEQFF. Full variable domain (missing parts from reference TRBV5-5 and TRBJ2-1): DAGVTQSPTHLIKTRGQQVTLRCSPISGHKSVSWYQQVLGQGPQFIFQYYEKEERGRGNFPDRFSARQFPNYSSELNVNALLLGDSALYLCASSLGKTNSYNEQFFGPGTRLTVL.

The chain links TRBV12-3 or TRBV12-4 to TRBJ2-3. CDR3 length: 15 residues. This chain's CDR3 is CASSLAGLGTDTQYF.

The chain carries TRBV4-1 and TRBJ2-1; TCRdb's D call, TRBD1, is unchecked because there is no DNA. Germline loops: CDR1 MGHRA, CDR2 YSYEKL. The CDR3 has 17 amino acids. This chain's CDR3 is CASSQESGGRTYNEQFF.

The gene calls are TRBV5-1 and TRBJ1-1; TCRdb lists TRBD1, though no DNA is available to test this call. Germline CDR1 SGHRS, CDR2 YFSETQ. The CDR3 sequence is 15 residues long. This CDR3 reads CASSLVATRGTEAFF.

The chain links TRBV11-2 to TRBJ2-3; the D call from TCRdb, TRBD2, cannot be confirmed without DNA. The CDR3 spans 17 residues. CDR1 and CDR2 (germline): SGHAT, FQNNGV. This CDR3 reads CASSLASKAGSTDTQYF.

The chain is built from TRBV5-1 and TRBJ2-1; TCRdb gives TRBD1 as the D gene, but with no DNA this cannot be confirmed. The CDR3 contains 12 residues. Germline CDR1 SGHRS, CDR2 YFSETQ. CDR3 in amino acids: CASSPPGNEQFF.

The V gene is TRBV20-1, the J gene TRBJ2-7; the TCRdb D gene call, TRBD1, has no DNA to confirm it. This CDR3 is built from 14 residues. Germline V gene sequence: CDR1 DFQATT, CDR2 SNEGSKA (reference sequence). CDR3 amino acids: CSARGAELTYEQYF.

The chain uses TRBV7-9 and TRBJ1-2; TCRdb names TRBD1, which stays unverified in the absence of DNA. This CDR3 contains 16 residues. The germline V gene has CDR1 SEHNR and CDR2 FQNEAQ (reference sequence). The CDR3 reads CASSLIVGARRDGYTF.

The chain joins TRBV6-5 to TRBJ2-7. This CDR3 has 13 amino acids. The germline V gene has CDR1 MNHEY and CDR2 SVGAGI. The CDR3 loop reads CASSYLGSYEQYF.

The CDR3 protein is CASSADGENTEAFF. The J gene is TRBJ1-1, the V gene TRBV12-3 or TRBV12-4; lacking DNA, the TRBD1 call made by TCRdb goes unchecked. The CDR3 covers 14 residues.

This chain joins TRBV24-1 and TRBJ2-1; the D gene TCRdb calls, TRBD2, cannot be checked with no DNA. The CDR3 length is 17 residues. CDR1 KGHDR and CDR2 SFDVKD come from the germline V gene. CDR3 sequence: CATSDVSGASSYNEQFF.

This chain joins TRBV9 and TRBJ2-4; TCRdb's D gene call, TRBD2, goes unchecked for lack of DNA. The germline CDR1 and CDR2 sequences are SGDLS and YYNGEE. CDR3 length equals 15 residues. This CDR3 is CASSVATSGQNIQYF.

The chain employs TRBV30 and TRBJ2-1; TCRdb indicates TRBD1, and absent DNA this call remains unverified. CDR1 GTSNPN and CDR2 SVGIG come from the germline V gene (reference sequence). The CDR3 consists of 12 residues. The CDR3 loop is CAWSTPTGWSFF.

The chain couples TRBV5-6 to TRBJ2-3; the TRBD2 assignment by TCRdb is unverifiable without DNA. The CDR3 extends over 18 amino acids. Germline V CDR1 and CDR2: SGHDT, YYEEEE. CDR3 sequence: CASSLFFSSGKPTDTQYF.

The rearrangement links TRBV12-3 or TRBV12-4 to TRBJ2-1. The CDR3 is 15 amino acids. CDR3 sequence reads: CASSFSTSRDNEQFF.

The chain carries TRBV20-1 and TRBJ2-5; TCRdb calls TRBD2, which cannot be checked without DNA. The length of the CDR3 is 14 residues. The germline V gene has CDR1 DFQATT and CDR2 SNEGSKA (reference sequence). The CDR3 here is CSAGTSGGQETQYF.

This chain joins TRBV3-1 and TRBJ1-2; with no DNA, the TCRdb D assignment of TRBD1 cannot be verified. The CDR3 covers 13 residues. Germline CDR1 and CDR2: LGHDT and YNNKEL (reference sequence). Here the CDR3 reads CASSQTGEYGYTF. The full variable domain, rest sourced from reference TRBV3-1 and TRBJ1-2, is DTAVSQTPKYLVTQMGNDKSIKCEQNLGHDTMYWYKQDSKKFLKIMFSYNNKELIINETVPNRFSPKSPDKAHLNLHINSLELGDSAVYFCASSQTGEYGYTFGSGTRLTVV.

The V gene is TRBV11-2, the J gene TRBJ2-5; absent DNA, TCRdb's TRBD1 call cannot be checked. Germline V gene data show CDR1 as SGHAT and CDR2 as FQNNGV. There are 17 residues in the CDR3. The CDR3: CASRRIPRGRRGETQYF. Together with reference TRBV11-2 and TRBJ2-5, the CDR3 gives the full variable domain: EAGVAQSPRYKIIEKRQSVAFWCNPISGHATLYWYQQILGQGPKLLIQFQNNGVVDDSQLPKDRFSAERLKGVDSTLKIQPAKLEDSAVYLCASRRIPRGRRGETQYFGPGTRLLVL.

The genes are TRBV12-3 or TRBV12-4 and TRBJ2-1; TCRdb gives TRBD2 as the D gene, but with no DNA this cannot be confirmed. This CDR3 spans 16 amino acids. CDR3 sequence: CASSSKTSGSIYEQFF.

The V call is TRBV29-1, the J call TRBJ1-1. The CDR3 contains 14 residues. CDR1 and CDR2 from the germline V gene are SQVTM and ANQGSEA. CDR3 loop: CSVALLNGNTEAFF.

The chain employs TRBV20-1 and TRBJ2-2; TCRdb names TRBD1, which stays unverified in the absence of DNA. The CDR3 spans 15 residues. Germline V gene lookup returns CDR1 DFQATT and CDR2 SNEGSKA (reference sequence). CDR3 sequence reads: CSAVSPAGRTGELFF.

J is TRBJ2-1 and V is TRBV5-1. Per germline, CDR1 SGHRS and CDR2 YFSETQ. This CDR3 region has 13 residues. The CDR3 reads CASSLTLNNEQFF.

V is TRBV4-2 and J is TRBJ2-1; the TCRdb D gene call, TRBD2, has no DNA to confirm it. There are 15 residues in the CDR3. Germline V gives CDR1 LGHNA, CDR2 YNFKEQ. The CDR3 here is CASSQGRREGNEQFF.